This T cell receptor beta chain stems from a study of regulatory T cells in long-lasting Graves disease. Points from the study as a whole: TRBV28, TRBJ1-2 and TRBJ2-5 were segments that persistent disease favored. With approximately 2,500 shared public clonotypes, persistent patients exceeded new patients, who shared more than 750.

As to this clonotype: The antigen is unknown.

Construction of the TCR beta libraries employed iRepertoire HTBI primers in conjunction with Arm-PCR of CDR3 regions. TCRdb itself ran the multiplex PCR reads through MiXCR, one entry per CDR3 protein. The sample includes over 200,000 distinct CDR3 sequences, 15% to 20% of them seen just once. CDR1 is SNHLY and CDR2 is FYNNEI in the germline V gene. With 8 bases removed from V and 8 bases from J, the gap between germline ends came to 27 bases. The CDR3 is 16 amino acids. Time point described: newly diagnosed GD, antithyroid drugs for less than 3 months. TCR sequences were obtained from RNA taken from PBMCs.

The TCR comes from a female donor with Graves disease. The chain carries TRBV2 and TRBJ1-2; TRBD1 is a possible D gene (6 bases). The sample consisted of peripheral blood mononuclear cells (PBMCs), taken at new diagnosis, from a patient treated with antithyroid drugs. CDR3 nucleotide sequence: TGTGCCAGCCCGAGGGGGGCCGGCGTAATGGGATTGGGCTACACCTTC. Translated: CASPRGAGVMGLGYTF.